A single sample gave rise to the 24 T cell receptor beta chains below, sequenced in a study of T cell repertoires in ileal Crohn's disease. Profiling relied on immunoSEQ multiplex PCR, and the TCRdb table lists in-frame clones only, not all of them. The profile shows fewer than 2,000 clones, roughly four fifths of them singletons. The sample taken for sequencing was ileal tissue. All receptors come from an adult with Crohn's disease.

This clone was picked up one time. CDR3 coding DNA: TGTGCCAGCAGCCAAGACCCTGGTAGAGCGGGGCCCCACACAGATACGCAGTATTTT. Amino acids: CASSQDPGRAGPHTDTQYF. This chain uses TRBV14 with TRBJ2-3; 7 nucleotides match TRBD2. The CDR3 sequence is 19 residues long. Germline CDR1 reads SGHDN; CDR2 reads FVKESK. V lost 0 bases to trimming and J lost 2 bases; unmatched junction nucleotides: 14.

This chain uses TRBV5-1 with TRBJ2-1, with 8 bases lining up with TRBD2. The CDR3 has 16 amino acids. Germline lookup yields CDR1 SGHRS and CDR2 YFSETQ. V shed 6 bases, J shed 0 bases, and the junction held 8 bases outside the gene matches. The CDR3 bases are TGCGCCAGCACAATCGGGGGGGACCTCTCCTACAATGAGCAGTTCTTC. It encodes CASTIGGDLSYNEQFF.

This chain links TRBV2 with TRBJ2-1; tentatively, D is TRBD2 (5 bases). The CDR3 extends over 13 amino acids. Looked up from germline, CDR1 is SNHLY and CDR2 is FYNNEI. V lost 7 bases and J 4 bases, leaving 11 bases between the germline ends. The chain's CDR3 is CASNSGLYNEQFF. The CDR3, as DNA: TGTGCCAGCAACAGCGGCCTTTACAATGAGCAGTTCTTC.

The chain uses TRBV6-6 and TRBJ2-7; 7 bases align to TRBD1. This CDR3 is built from 13 residues. Germline CDR1 MNHNY, CDR2 SVGAGI (reference sequence). Unmatched junction bases numbered 6, after V lost 4 bases and J lost 6 bases. CDR3: CASSSQEGAEQYF. The CDR3 region has the DNA TGTGCCAGCAGTTCACAAGAGGGGGCCGAGCAGTACTTC.

The chain joins TRBV19 to TRBJ2-3, with 8 bases lining up with TRBD2. Unmatched junction bases numbered 5, after V lost 11 bases and J lost 1 base. The CDR3 sequence is 13 residues long. Germline V gene lookup returns CDR1 LNHDA and CDR2 SQIVND (reference sequence). The CDR3 coding sequence is TGTGCCGTCTGGCGGGGGGGCACAGATACGCAGTATTTT. It is translated as CAVWRGGTDTQYF.

J is TRBJ1-5 and V is TRBV30; weak D call: TRBD1 (6 bases). CDR1 GTSNPN and CDR2 SVGIG come from the germline V gene (reference sequence). The CDR3 consists of 16 residues. V lost 1 base and J 6 bases, leaving 19 bases between the germline ends. The CDR3 sequence: CAWSAGIIGGSQPQHF. The CDR3 nucleotides read TGTGCCTGGAGTGCAGGTATAATAGGGGGTAGTCAGCCCCAGCATTTT.

The V gene is TRBV5-6, the J gene TRBJ2-5, with TRBD1 identical over 9 bases. V was clipped by 10 bases and J by 0 bases; unmatched bases: 4. This CDR3 comprises 13 residues. Looked up from germline, CDR1 is SGHDT and CDR2 is YYEEEE. In DNA, the CDR3 is TGTGCCGGAGGGACAGGGCACCAAGAGACCCAGTACTTC. Translation: CAGGTGHQETQYF.

The chain links TRBV30 to TRBJ2-7, with 10 bases lining up with TRBD1. This CDR3 is 13 amino acids long. The trim removed 3 bases at V and 12 bases at J, leaving 11 bases unmatched. Looked up from germline, CDR1 is GTSNPN and CDR2 is SVGIG (reference sequence). The CDR3 region is CAWSSSGQGITYF. Here the CDR3 DNA reads TGTGCCTGGAGCTCCTCGGGACAGGGGATTACGTACTTC.

The chain employs TRBV15 and TRBJ1-4; the D is unclear. Germline V gene lookup returns CDR1 LNHNV and CDR2 YYDKDF (reference sequence). CDR3 length: 12 amino acids. The ends were cut back, 0 bases at V and 17 bases at J, with 13 bases in the middle. The CDR3 spells CATSREFVPTFF. CDR3 DNA: TGTGCCACCAGCAGAGAGTTCGTCCCGACATTTTTT.

V usage is TRBV6-6 and J usage is TRBJ2-7; D is possibly TRBD2 (5 bases). The germline CDR1 and CDR2 sequences are MNHNY and SVGAGI (reference sequence). V lost 2 bases, J lost 3 bases, and 11 bases lay in between. The CDR3 sequence is 14 residues long. As DNA, the CDR3 is TGTGCCAGCAGTTACGAGGGAATTCGCTACGAGCAGTACTTC. This codes for CASSYEGIRYEQYF.

The chain links TRBV11-2 to TRBJ1-1, with D perhaps TRBD1 (5 bases). The CDR3 spans 14 residues. Trimming left V 5 bases short and J 4 bases short, with 14 bases between. The germline gives CDR1 SGHAT, CDR2 FQNNGV. The CDR3 nucleotides read TGTGCCAGCAGCCGGACGGGCAGGGTCACTGAAGCTTTCTTT. Residues: CASSRTGRVTEAFF. The full variable domain, its missing parts supplied by reference TRBV11-2 and TRBJ1-1, is EAGVAQSPRYKIIEKRQSVAFWCNPISGHATLYWYQQILGQGPKLLIQFQNNGVVDDSQLPKDRFSAERLKGVDSTLKIQPAKLEDSAVYLCASSRTGRVTEAFFGQGTRLTVV.

The rearrangement joins TRBV30 to TRBJ1-3, with D unclear. Between the trimmed V and J ends, which lost 0 bases and 4 bases, there was a span of 4 bases. The germline V gene has CDR1 GTSNPN and CDR2 SVGIG (reference sequence). This CDR3 contains 12 residues. The CDR3 DNA reads TGTGCCTGGAGTGTACAAGGAAACACCATATATTTT. It codes for CAWSVQGNTIYF. The complete variable domain, with remaining parts taken from reference TRBV30 and TRBJ1-3, reads SQTIHQWPATLVQPVGSPLSLECTVEGTSNPNLYWYRQAAGRGLQLLFYSVGIGQISSEVPQNLSASRPQDRQFILSSKKLLLSDSGFYLCAWSVQGNTIYFGEGSWLTVV.

In DNA, the CDR3 is TGTGCCAGCACCCCAAGTCACGGTTACGAGCAGTACTTC. Amino acid sequence: CASTPSHGYEQYF. V and J are TRBV27 and TRBJ2-7; the D is unclear. V was shortened by 7 bases and J by 4 bases, with 14 bases between the two germline ends. The CDR3 spans 13 residues. Germline values: CDR1 MNHEY, CDR2 SMNVEV (reference sequence).

The chain has TRBV27 and TRBJ1-2; D possibly corresponds to TRBD1 (5 bases). CDR1 is MNHEY, CDR2 SMNVEV, per germline (reference sequence). V gave up 6 bases and J gave up 4 bases, with 15 bases separating them. CDR3 length equals 14 residues. DNA for the CDR3: TGTGCCAGCAGCTGGGAGGGGAACGGCTATGGCTACACCTTC. As protein: CASSWEGNGYGYTF.

The rearrangement links TRBV6-6 to TRBJ1-2, with TRBD1 matching 8 bases. CDR3 size: 14 residues. V was pared by 8 bases and J by 4 bases, with 9 bases of the junction left unmatched. Germline V gives CDR1 MNHNY, CDR2 SVGAGI (reference sequence). As DNA, the CDR3 is TGTGCCAGCGTACCGGGACAGGAGATCTATGGCTACACCTTC. It translates to CASVPGQEIYGYTF.

The chain uses TRBV15 and TRBJ1-5; a possible D gene is TRBD1 (6 bases). V was shortened by 1 base and J by 0 bases, with 16 bases between the two germline ends. Germline values: CDR1 LNHNV, CDR2 YYDKDF (reference sequence). The CDR3 is made up of 18 amino acids. Here the CDR3 DNA reads TGTGCCACCAGCAGAGTCAGGGGAGACCCGGATAGCAATCAGCCCCAGCATTTT. Translating it yields CATSRVRGDPDSNQPQHF.

This clone was counted between two and nine times. The J gene is TRBJ2-7, the V gene TRBV5-6; 11 nucleotides line up with TRBD1. This CDR3 contains 16 residues. Germline values: CDR1 SGHDT, CDR2 YYEEEE. V shed 2 bases, J shed 5 bases, and the junction held 9 bases outside the gene matches. CDR3 loop: CASSLTGGTGGHEQYF. Written as DNA, the CDR3 is TGTGCCAGCAGCTTAACAGGCGGGACAGGGGGGCACGAGCAGTACTTC.

The chain carries TRBV2 and TRBJ2-1; tentative D call: TRBD1 (6 bases). The V end was cut by 7 bases, the J end by 9 bases, with 22 bases between. There are 15 residues in the CDR3. Per germline, CDR1 SNHLY and CDR2 FYNNEI. The CDR3: CASTLQGFGVGEQFF. The CDR3 bases are TGTGCCAGCACTTTACAGGGCTTCGGAGTTGGTGAGCAGTTCTTC.

The V and J genes are TRBV28 and TRBJ2-1, with 10 bases matching TRBD2. CDR1 is MDHEN, CDR2 SYDVKM, per germline. V was clipped by 6 bases and J by 7 bases; unmatched bases: 6. The CDR3 runs to 14 residues. The CDR3, as DNA: TGTGCCAGCAGCCAGCGGGGGGGCCGGAATGAGCAGTTCTTC. Protein product: CASSQRGGRNEQFF.

This clone appeared a single time. V usage is TRBV19 and J usage is TRBJ1-5; no clear D. There are 14 residues in the CDR3. V was trimmed by 3 bases and J by 3 bases, leaving 9 bases between them. Germline CDR1 is LNHDA and CDR2 is SQIVND (reference sequence). CDR3 in amino acids: CASSITKYNQPQHF. CDR3 DNA: TGTGCCAGTAGTATTACTAAGTACAATCAGCCCCAGCATTTT.

The V call is TRBV6-5, the J call TRBJ2-7, with a weak D call TRBD2 (6 bases). CDR3 length: 15 amino acids. CDR1 is MNHEY, CDR2 SVGAGI, per germline. Trimming shortened V by 0 bases and J by 6 bases, and 15 bases separated the two germline ends. Here the CDR3 reads CASSYSSGSSAEQYF. CDR3 DNA sequence: TGTGCCAGCAGTTACTCCAGCGGGTCCTCGGCCGAGCAGTACTTC.

This clone was seen a handful of times. The chain uses TRBV18 and TRBJ2-5; 8 nucleotides align to TRBD1. After removal of 3 bases from V and 6 bases from J, the junction contained 9 bases not matched to a gene. Germline-derived CDR1 and CDR2 are KGHSH and LQKENI. The CDR3 extends over 15 amino acids. The CDR3 coding sequence is TGTGCCAGCTCACCCCAGGGACAGGTACTCAAGACCCAGTACTTC. Encoded protein: CASSPQGQVLKTQYF.

This chain joins TRBV11-3 and TRBJ2-7; TRBD1 aligns across 8 bases. The V gene's germline CDR1 is SGHNT and CDR2 YENEEA. With V trimmed by 5 bases and J by 4 bases, 7 bases remained unmatched. The CDR3 is 14 amino acids. The CDR3 bases are TGTGCCAGCAGCCCCCAGGGGGCGGGGTACGAGCAGTACTTC. Translated, it gives CASSPQGAGYEQYF.

The CDR3 sequence: CAATGTASYEQYF. The CDR3, as DNA: TGTGCCGCGACCGGGACAGCCTCCTACGAGCAGTACTTC. The rearrangement joins TRBV28 to TRBJ2-7; 7 nucleotides match TRBD1. The J segment lost 0 bases and the V segment lost 11 bases, leaving 7 bases of the junction unmatched. CDR3 size: 13 residues. CDR1 and CDR2 from the germline V gene are MDHEN and SYDVKM. Full variable domain (outside the CDR3, taken from reference TRBV28 and TRBJ2-7): DVKVTQSSRYLVKRTGEKVFLECVQDMDHENMFWYRQDPGLGLRLIYFSYDVKMKEKGDIPEGYSVSREKKERFSLILESASTNQTSMYLCAATGTASYEQYFGPGTRLTVT.